A selection of T cell receptor beta chains follows, all from one sample in a study of human T cells and chemical hapten exposure. Each CDR3 protein gets one entry after TCRdb re-called the RACE reads with MiXCR. The sample contains around 95,000 distinct CDR3 sequences, 10% to 11% of which appear only once. Material: whole blood, obtained in connection with sensitization to the hapten diphenylcyclopropenone (DPC). These receptors originate from a woman aged 60-75 years with alopecia areata. Some clones in this sample may be carry-over from other donors' samples. CDR3s include the opening cysteine and the closing phenylalanine or tryptophan. The D gene is left open where the match is weak. Rows give clone size only sometimes, using once, few, many, or a class for an expanded clone.

j_gene	abundance	v_gene	len	d_gene	CDR3aa
TRBJ2-1	few	TRBV7-6	17	TRBD2	CASSSELGLAGGNEQFF
TRBJ2-2	-	TRBV7-2	17	TRBD2	CASSLNGGGAPAGELFF
TRBJ2-3	medium-sized	TRBV7-9	16	-	CASSHRSDPSTDTQYF
TRBJ2-3	-	TRBV20-1	12	-	CSAIPGAGTQYF
TRBJ2-2	-	TRBV5-5	15	-	CASSRRTQNTGELFF
TRBJ1-1	few	TRBV27	15	-	CASSFSPFPNTEAFF
TRBJ2-7	many	TRBV4-2	17	TRBD2	CASSQVSWKRGSYEQYF
TRBJ2-2	many	TRBV25-1	13	-	CASSEQGPGELFF
TRBJ1-1	many	TRBV7-9	13	TRBD1	CASSWTGDTEAFF
TRBJ2-7	many	TRBV2	12	-	CASSDGTYEQYF
TRBJ1-4	many	TRBV5-6	15	-	CASSLGGHRGEKLFF
TRBJ1-1	few	TRBV12-3/TRBV12-4	15	-	CASSFRQGSNTEAFF
TRBJ1-1	few	TRBV12-3/TRBV12-4	16	-	CASSTPLVRTNTEAFF
TRBJ2-5	once	TRBV9	13	-	CASSPGETETQYF
TRBJ1-4	many	TRBV9	15	-	CASSVRTGPNEKLFF
TRBJ2-1	many	TRBV5-6	15	-	CASSLKGAGRGEQFF
TRBJ2-2	many	TRBV18	18	-	CASSPLQGQVRGAGELFF
TRBJ2-3	many	TRBV7-2	15	TRBD2	CASSFSGGNADTQYF
TRBJ2-3	-	TRBV6-6	14	TRBD2	CASRLTSGTDTQYF
TRBJ2-2	-	TRBV19	12	-	CASTPYTGELFF
TRBJ2-1	many	TRBV7-2	16	TRBD2	CASSLARAGGWNEQFF
TRBJ1-4	many	TRBV7-9	14	-	CASSLSQTNEKLFF
TRBJ2-7	few	TRBV12-3/TRBV12-4	12	-	CASSLGPAEQYF
TRBJ2-6	many	TRBV6-6	14	-	CASKTPSGANVLTF
TRBJ2-1	-	TRBV20-1	13	-	CSAISPIRGEQFF
TRBJ2-7	-	TRBV28	13	TRBD1	CASMRGQGYEQYF
TRBJ1-1	many	TRBV3-1	13	-	CASSQGRNTEAFF
TRBJ2-5	many	TRBV29-1	12	-	CSVAKSQETQYF
TRBJ1-1	many	TRBV19	14	-	CASRITDTTPEAFF
TRBJ1-1	-	TRBV2	11	-	CAGAWLTEAFF
TRBJ1-1	-	TRBV3-1	11	-	CASRGSGGLFF
TRBJ2-5	-	TRBV19	13	-	CASSQSTQETQYF
TRBJ2-7	few	TRBV11-2	14	-	CASSSQGITYEQYF
TRBJ2-7	few	TRBV18	15	-	CASSPGGRSSYEQYF
TRBJ2-2	few	TRBV18	14	-	CASLEGSGTGELFF
TRBJ2-3	few	TRBV6-2/TRBV6-3	18	TRBD2	CASTRGLAEPPSTDTQYF
TRBJ1-2	many	TRBV6-4	13	TRBD1	CASSKDRGSGYTF
TRBJ2-2	many	TRBV7-9	15	-	CASSLWGRNTGELFF
TRBJ2-2	few	TRBV2	14	-	CASSVTRWTGELFF
TRBJ2-1	-	TRBV5-1	14	TRBD1	CASSLGDSHNEQFF
TRBJ2-1	many	TRBV6-2/TRBV6-3	14	-	CASSGSSSYNEQFF
TRBJ1-6	-	TRBV3-1	14	-	CASSQGQENSPLHF
TRBJ1-6	-	TRBV7-2	12	-	CASSSLIPPLHF
TRBJ2-1	many	TRBV29-1	13	-	CSGGHGSYNEQFF
TRBJ2-7	-	TRBV6-2/TRBV6-3	12	-	CASSYSAYEQYF
TRBJ2-1	many	TRBV12-3/TRBV12-4	11	-	CASSPQREQFF
TRBJ1-6	many	TRBV30	15	-	CAWSVGGLNNSPLHF
TRBJ1-5	many	TRBV7-6	16	-	CASSLAPGFSNQPQHF
TRBJ1-4	many	TRBV19	19	TRBD1	CASLDRDRGIFGPNEKLFF
TRBJ2-4	many	TRBV5-8	14	TRBD1	CASSDPGGGNIQYF
TRBJ2-5	many	TRBV6-2/TRBV6-3	12	-	CASSNTQETQYF
TRBJ2-5	few	TRBV2	14	-	CASSTPTGQETQYF
TRBJ2-7	-	TRBV21-1	14	-	CASSKNRTSREQYF
TRBJ2-2	-	TRBV30	14	-	CAWSKGLGTGELFF
TRBJ2-1	-	TRBV9	15	-	CASSVTGRYSNEQFF
TRBJ1-2	few	TRBV6-6	14	-	CASSRRLSENGYTF
TRBJ2-7	many	TRBV27	13	-	CASSRWRPYEQYF
TRBJ2-5	few	TRBV7-2	14	-	CASSLGGVQETQYF